Below, 16 T cell receptor beta chains from the same sample are listed, as sequenced in a study of OX40 agonist ivuxolimab in advanced cancers. TCRdb's table, derived via immunoSEQ multiplex PCR, lists solely in-frame clones and lacks some. The sample lists around 51,000 clones; more than 65% were seen once. Material: CD4+ or CD8+ T cells sorted from blood, obtained in a trial of the OX40 agonist ivuxolimab. The receptor source for this set is an adult with an advanced solid tumor such as melanoma, head and neck, liver or kidney cancer.

This chain's CDR3 is CASSSDRGSQPQHF. For the CDR3, the DNA is TGTGCCAGCAGTTCCGACAGGGGAAGTCAGCCCCAGCATTTT. The rearrangement uses TRBV6-5 and TRBJ1-5, with TRBD1 matching 8 bases. The CDR3 extends over 14 amino acids. CDR1 and CDR2 (germline): MNHEY, SVGAGI. V lost 4 bases and J lost 6; bases outside the gene matches: 5.

The chain combines TRBV18 with TRBJ2-2, with unresolved D. The CDR3 length is 14 residues. The V and J ends lost 5 bases and 1 base respectively, with 8 bases between them. The germline CDR1 and CDR2 sequences are KGHSH and LQKENI. CDR3 DNA: TGTGCCAGCTCAGTGGACCGGAACACCGGGGAGCTGTTTTTT. Its protein product is CASSVDRNTGELFF.

The V gene is TRBV7-8, the J gene TRBJ1-2; 7 positions agree with TRBD1. In germline, CDR1 is SGHVS, CDR2 FQNEAQ. This CDR3 is built from 16 residues. V was pared by 3 bases and J by 0 bases, with 7 bases of the junction left unmatched. CDR3 nucleotide sequence: TGTGCCAGCAGCTTCCCCAGGGGGATGTCTAACTATGGCTACACCTTC. It specifies CASSFPRGMSNYGYTF.

This chain connects TRBV7-2 to TRBJ2-1; D not resolved. The germline V gene encodes CDR1 SGHTA and CDR2 FQGNSA. The V end lost 2 bases, the J end lost 7 bases, and 9 bases lay between the germline ends. This CDR3 has 13 amino acids. The CDR3 protein is CASSLIWQNEQFF. The CDR3 DNA is TGTGCCAGCAGCTTAATCTGGCAGAATGAGCAGTTCTTC.

V usage is TRBV4-3 and J usage is TRBJ1-4, with 7 bases matching TRBD1. CDR3 length: 14 residues. The V gene end was trimmed by 3 bases and the J gene end by 4 bases; junction bases not matched to a gene: 2. The V gene's germline CDR1 is LGHNA and CDR2 YSLEER. This chain's CDR3 is CASSQGQINEKLFF. DNA of the CDR3: TGCGCCAGCAGCCAGGGACAGATTAATGAAAAACTGTTTTTT.

In DNA form, the CDR3 reads TGTGCCAGTCGACAGGGGGTTGCGGGCAATCAGCCCCAGCATTTT. Its translation: CASRQGVAGNQPQHF. V is TRBV19 and J is TRBJ1-5; 9 bases fit TRBD1. This CDR3 is built from 15 residues. J gave up 2 bases and V 8 bases, and 7 bases lay outside the gene matches. In germline, CDR1 is LNHDA, CDR2 SQIVND (reference sequence). The full variable domain, rest sourced from reference TRBV19 and TRBJ1-5, is DGGITQSPKYLFRKEGQNVTLSCEQNLNHDAMYWYRQDPGQGLRLIYYSQIVNDFQKGDIAEGYSVSREKKESFPLTVTSAQKNPTAFYLCASRQGVAGNQPQHFGDGTRLSIL.

The chain has TRBV6-5 and TRBJ2-7, with 7 positions matching TRBD1. The length of the CDR3 is 16 residues. After removal of 4 bases from V and 3 bases from J, the junction contained 12 bases not matched to a gene. Germline V gene data show CDR1 as MNHEY and CDR2 as SVGAGI. The CDR3 sequence: CASSSTGVVAVYEQYF. CDR3 sequence (DNA): TGTGCCAGCAGTTCTACAGGGGTGGTAGCTGTCTACGAGCAGTACTTC.

A single count supports this clone. The rearrangement uses TRBV6-9 and TRBJ2-2, with 8 bases fitting TRBD1. With 4 bases clipped from V and 5 bases from J, the junction kept 6 bases outside the gene matches. Per germline, CDR1 MNHGY and CDR2 SVAAGI. This CDR3 region has 15 residues. CDR3 protein: CASSSPTGVTGELFF. In DNA form, the CDR3 reads TGTGCCAGCAGTTCCCCGACAGGGGTAACCGGGGAGCTGTTTTTT.

The V and J genes are TRBV6-1 and TRBJ2-5; 7 bases map to TRBD1. In germline, CDR1 is MNHNS, CDR2 SASEGT. The length of the CDR3 is 13 residues. V trimming: 4 bases; J trimming: 4 bases; junction bases outside the gene matches: 3. CDR3 bases: TGTGCCAGCAGTGCCAGGGGGAGAGAGACCCAGTACTTC. This gives the protein CASSARGRETQYF.

V and J are TRBV9 and TRBJ1-3, with 7 positions matching TRBD1. The length of the CDR3 is 17 residues. The V gene's germline CDR1 is SGDLS and CDR2 YYNGEE. After removal of 5 bases from V and 0 bases from J, the junction contained 11 bases not matched to a gene. This CDR3 is CASSARDSALSGNTIYF. The CDR3 coding sequence is TGTGCCAGCAGTGCCCGGGACAGTGCCCTCTCTGGAAACACCATATATTTT.

The chain combines TRBV4-2 with TRBJ1-2, with a possible D match to TRBD1 (6 bases). CDR3 length: 15 residues. Germline V CDR1 and CDR2: LGHNA, YNFKEQ. Trimming removed 0 bases at V and 13 bases at J, with 21 bases between. The CDR3 DNA reads as TGTGCCAGCAGCCAAGATGCGTGGCAGGACGGGGGCCCCACCTTC. This encodes CASSQDAWQDGGPTF.

The chain joins TRBV18 to TRBJ1-2; 7 bases fit TRBD1. V gave up 3 bases and J gave up 7 bases; unmatched junction bases: 8. The CDR3 sequence is 14 residues long. Germline V gene data show CDR1 as KGHSH and CDR2 as LQKENI. CDR3: CASSPQPGGGGYTF. The DNA for the CDR3 is TGTGCCAGCTCACCCCAGCCAGGGGGAGGTGGCTACACCTTC.

The chain joins TRBV29-1 to TRBJ1-1; D possibly corresponds to TRBD1 (6 bases). Germline V lookup: CDR1 SQVTM, CDR2 ANQGSEA. CDR3 length: 13 residues. V lost 7 bases, J lost 1 base, and 13 bases lay in between. CDR3 sequence: CSAEQGTNTEAFF. Here the CDR3 DNA reads TGCAGCGCGGAGCAGGGGACGAACACTGAAGCTTTCTTT.

This clone has just one count. The CDR3 DNA reads as TGCAGTGCTTGGTATGGGGGCTACACCTTC. This encodes CSAWYGGYTF. The chain employs TRBV20-1 and TRBJ1-2; D gene unclear. This CDR3 region has 10 residues. Germline V gives CDR1 DFQATT, CDR2 SNEGSKA (reference sequence). Trimming removed 5 bases at V and 8 bases at J, with 9 bases between.

The J gene is TRBJ2-7, the V gene TRBV11-2, with 10 bases matching TRBD2. CDR1 is SGHAT, CDR2 FQNNGV, per germline. This CDR3 region has 16 residues. After removal of 4 bases from V and 10 bases from J, the junction contained 16 bases not matched to a gene. CDR3: CASSSLAGAPTGEQYF. DNA of the CDR3: TGTGCCAGCAGCTCCCTAGCGGGGGCTCCAACCGGGGAACAGTACTTC.

V usage is TRBV4-3 and J usage is TRBJ1-1; 7 bases are shared with TRBD1. The length of the CDR3 is 15 residues. Germline V CDR1 and CDR2: LGHNA, YSLEER. J was trimmed by 4 bases and V by 2 bases; bases with no gene match: 7. Written as DNA, the CDR3 is TGCGCCAGCAGCCAATCCTACAGGGGCCGCACTGAAGCTTTCTTT. Translated, it gives CASSQSYRGRTEAFF.